These 13 T cell receptor beta chains were all obtained from the same sample, sequenced in a study of blood T cell repertoires in COVID-19. TCRdb's copy holds only in-frame clones and misses some; the assay was immunoSEQ multiplex PCR. The profile shows tens of thousands of clones, about nine tenths of them singletons. The sample was peripheral blood. The receptors stem from a man in his forties with COVID-19, enrolled during active disease.

This chain links TRBV11-2 with TRBJ1-2; 11 bases are shared with TRBD1. Trimming at V came to 5 bases and at J to 7 bases, leaving 6 bases not matched to a gene. This CDR3 is 14 amino acids long. The germline V gene encodes CDR1 SGHAT and CDR2 FQNNGV. The CDR3: CASSPGTGGGGYTF. CDR3 in DNA: TGTGCCAGCAGCCCGGGGACAGGGGGAGGTGGCTACACCTTC. Looking up the rest from reference TRBV11-2 and TRBJ1-2 gives the full variable domain: EAGVAQSPRYKIIEKRQSVAFWCNPISGHATLYWYQQILGQGPKLLIQFQNNGVVDDSQLPKDRFSAERLKGVDSTLKIQPAKLEDSAVYLCASSPGTGGGGYTFGSGTRLTVV.

The chain carries TRBV4-1 and TRBJ1-1, with D perhaps TRBD1 (5 bases). Germline CDR1 MGHRA, CDR2 YSYEKL. V lost 1 base, J lost 0 bases, and 9 bases lay in between. The CDR3 length is 15 residues. The DNA of the CDR3 is TGCGCCAGCAGCCAAGTACAGGCGATGAACACTGAAGCTTTCTTT. Translated: CASSQVQAMNTEAFF.

This chain's CDR3 is CATSRAGQGLEKLFF. CDR3 coding DNA: TGTGCCACCAGCAGAGCCGGACAGGGTTTAGAAAAACTGTTTTTT. V gene TRBV15 combines with J gene TRBJ1-4; 8 bases map to TRBD1. Germline V gene lookup returns CDR1 LNHNV and CDR2 YYDKDF (reference sequence). V lost 1 base, J lost 8 bases, and 6 bases stayed unmatched. This CDR3 spans 15 amino acids.

This chain connects TRBV19 to TRBJ1-2; 7 bases match TRBD1. This CDR3 has 16 amino acids. After removal of 3 bases from V and 0 bases from J, the junction contained 7 bases not matched to a gene. Germline CDR1 LNHDA, CDR2 SQIVND (reference sequence). CDR3 in DNA: TGTGCCAGTAGTATCGTTGGGACAGAGACTAACTATGGCTACACCTTC. It codes for CASSIVGTETNYGYTF.

This clone showed up just once. The chain has TRBV3-1 (or the pseudogene TRBV3-2) and TRBJ2-3; 10 bases fit TRBD2. CDR3 length equals 17 residues. The V gene's germline CDR1 is LGHDT and CDR2 YNNKEL (reference sequence). With 4 bases clipped from V and 1 base from J, the junction kept 8 bases outside the gene matches. The CDR3 DNA follows: TGTGCCAGCAGCCGCGATCCCGGGACTAGCGGCACAGATACGCAGTATTTT. Its protein is CASSRDPGTSGTDTQYF.

The chain uses TRBV18 and TRBJ1-2; D is perhaps TRBD1 (6 bases). Germline lookup yields CDR1 KGHSH and CDR2 LQKENI. Trimming cost V 3 bases and J 8 bases, with 16 bases left between them. The CDR3 extends over 14 amino acids. The CDR3 DNA follows: TGTGCCAGCTCACCCATGGACAGAGCTATGGGCTACACCTTC. This codes for CASSPMDRAMGYTF.

The genes are TRBV21-1 and TRBJ1-6; TRBD1 is taken as the D call from the table, unchecked against the DNA. TRBV21-1 is listed as a pseudogene. The CDR3 spans 14 residues. CDR3 DNA: TGTGCCAGCAGCAACGGGACAGGACATTCACCCCTCCACTTT. Translated, it gives CASSNGTGHSPLHF.

The V gene is TRBV28, the J gene TRBJ2-3, with D possibly being TRBD1 (6 bases). CDR3 length: 16 residues. Deletions cut 4 bases from V and 4 bases from J, with 18 bases between. Germline CDR1 MDHEN, CDR2 SYDVKM. In nucleotides, the CDR3 is TGTGCCAGCAGTTGGAGGAACTGGGGGCCCTCAGATACGCAGTATTTT. This codes for CASSWRNWGPSDTQYF.

The chain recombines TRBV28 with TRBJ2-7, with D tentatively TRBD1 (6 bases). Germline assignment: CDR1 MDHEN and CDR2 SYDVKM. The V gene lost 5 bases and the J gene lost 3 bases, with 11 bases spanning the gap. The CDR3 length is 13 residues. DNA of the CDR3: TGTGCCAGCAGTCGCGGACAGAACTACGAGCAGTACTTC. As protein: CASSRGQNYEQYF.

V and J are TRBV28 and TRBJ1-2, with TRBD1 as a possible D gene (5 bases). The CDR3 runs 14 residues. From germline, CDR1 is MDHEN and CDR2 SYDVKM. V dropped 7 bases and J dropped 0 bases, with 12 bases sitting between them. The CDR3 protein is CASIKDSANYGYTF. The CDR3, as DNA: TGTGCCAGCATCAAAGACAGCGCTAACTATGGCTACACCTTC.

The CDR3 DNA reads TGTGCCAGCAGTGGCGACAGGGGGTACCAAGAGACCCAGTACTTC. Residues: CASSGDRGYQETQYF. This rearrangement joins TRBV2 to TRBJ2-5, with 9 nucleotides matching TRBD1. There are 15 residues in the CDR3. Trimming took 4 bases from V and 0 from J; bases not matched to a gene: 3. CDR1 is SNHLY and CDR2 is FYNNEI in the germline V gene.

Only one count was recorded for this clone. This chain joins TRBV3-1 (or the pseudogene TRBV3-2) and TRBJ2-2; 7 bases are a match to TRBD1. The V gene end was trimmed by 0 bases and the J gene end by 5 bases; junction bases not matched to a gene: 9. CDR1 LGHDT and CDR2 YNNKEL come from the germline V gene (reference sequence). The CDR3 extends over 17 amino acids. CDR3 DNA sequence: TGTGCCAGCAGCCAAGAGATAGGGGGCCCCCTTACCGGGGAGCTGTTTTTT. This translates into CASSQEIGGPLTGELFF.

The V call is TRBV6-4, the J call TRBJ1-5; D remains unclear. The CDR3 runs to 18 residues. CDR1 and CDR2 from the germline V gene are MRHNA and SNTAGT. Trimming stripped 3 bases from V and 4 bases from J, with 22 bases between. The CDR3: CASSELVEANGRNQPQHF. CDR3 nucleotide sequence: TGTGCCAGCAGTGAATTGGTAGAGGCCAATGGTAGGAATCAGCCCCAGCATTTT.